This T cell receptor (beta chain) was captured by sequencing in a study of beta chain features in type 1 diabetes. Purity of each sorted population was above 95%. Germline V gives CDR1 MGHDK, CDR2 SYGVNS. This CDR3 has 17 amino acids. With V trimmed by 7 bases and J by 8 bases, 20 bases remained unmatched. In regard to this clone: Its specificity is unknown.

Expressed TCRB transcripts were sequenced after all isolated RNA was converted to cDNA. Some clones are missing from TCRdb's copy, which holds only in-frame ones; the method was immunoSEQ multiplex PCR. The top ten clones hold 0.7% of a sample with 55,000 to 85,000 clones, more than 45% of them seen once. Study-wide findings and caveats: Significant though moderate, a shortening of TCRB CDR3s appeared in all four CD4+ subsets of Type 1 diabetes patients.

Material for sequencing was central memory CD4+ T cells from blood. This chain joins TRBV25-1 and TRBJ2-1, with 7 bases matching TRBD1. The source is a man aged 25-45 years with type 1 diabetes. The CDR3 nucleotides read TGTGCCAGCACCCAACCGCGACAGGGTGGATCAGACGATGAGCAGTTCTTC. Translated: CASTQPRQGGSDDEQFF.